These T cell receptor beta chains were read from a single sample in a study of response to subunit inactivated influenza vaccine. TCRdb fed the RT-PCR reads into MiXCR, producing one record per CDR3 protein. The table has 650,000 to 800,000 distinct CDR3 sequences, less than 20% seen once. Sequences were derived from PBMCs from blood, sampled roughly 5 days after vaccination. Every receptor here comes from a man aged 50-59 years who received an inactivated influenza vaccine. Each CDR3 is given with its conserved first and last residue. The order of the fields is J gene, V gene, clone size, D gene, CDR3 DNA, CDR3 protein. D genes are given only for firm matches. Size tells how often a clone was seen (once, few, many) or the class of an expanded clone, and some rows leave it out.

TRBJ2-2 TRBV24-1 . . TGTGCCACCAGTGATTTCGGGGCCGCGAACACCGGGGAGCTGTTTTTT CATSDFGAANTGELFF
TRBJ1-1 TRBV6-5 few . TGTGCCAGCAGTTACACGGGGGCGAAGACTGAAGCTTTCTTT CASSYTGAKTEAFF
TRBJ2-7 TRBV4-2 . TRBD1 TGTGCCAGCAGCCAGGGACAGGGTGGATCGAGCGAGCAGTACTTC CASSQGQGGSSEQYF
TRBJ1-3 TRBV12-3/TRBV12-4 many TRBD1 TGTGCCAGCAGTACTGGGACAGGGTCCGGAAACACCATATATTTT CASSTGTGSGNTIYF
TRBJ2-5 TRBV24-1 . TRBD1 TGTGCCACCAGTGACTCCGGGACAGGATTTAGAGAGACCCAGTACTTC CATSDSGTGFRETQYF
TRBJ2-7 TRBV20-1 . . TGCAGTGCTAGAGCCGCCCCCTACGAGCAGTACTTC CSARAAPYEQYF
TRBJ2-7 TRBV6-2/TRBV6-3 few . TGTGCCAGCAGTGTTCCCCGGGACTTCACCTACGAGCAGTACTTC CASSVPRDFTYEQYF
TRBJ2-3 TRBV4-3 many TRBD1 TGCGCCAGCAGACCGGGACAGGGGGTAGCAAAGCAGTATTTT CASRPGQGVAKQYF
TRBJ1-1 TRBV20-1 . . TGCAGTGCAGCCGGGACAACGAACACTGAAGCTTTCTTT CSAAGTTNTEAFF
TRBJ2-7 TRBV29-1 few TRBD1 TGCAGCGTTACCCCGGGACAGGGGCAATACGAGCAGTACTTC CSVTPGQGQYEQYF
TRBJ2-3 TRBV5-1 few TRBD1 TGCGCCAGCAGCTGGACAGGGGTTGTTTCGGCGGCAGATACGCAGTATTTT CASSWTGVVSAADTQYF
TRBJ1-1 TRBV14 . . TGTGCCAGCAGCCAAGGCCAGTTGTGGACTGAAGCTTTCTTT CASSQGQLWTEAFF
TRBJ2-7 TRBV6-2/TRBV6-3 . TRBD1 TGTGCCAGCACCCAAGCCTGGACAGGGAAGAGAAACGAGCAGTACTTC CASTQAWTGKRNEQYF
TRBJ1-5 TRBV6-1 few . TGTGCCAGCAGCCTGGGGGCTAGGAGTCAGCCCCAGCATTTT CASSLGARSQPQHF
TRBJ2-5 TRBV10-2 . . TGCGCCAGCAGTGAGTCGAGCTCCCCTCGGGGGACCCAGTACTTC CASSESSSPRGTQYF
TRBJ2-2 TRBV5-4 few . TGTGCCAGCAGCTGGGGGCGGGAGTTTGTCGGGGAGCTGTTTTTT CASSWGREFVGELFF
TRBJ1-2 TRBV19 . . TGTGCCAGTACTCCTCGGGGGGCATCTTCCGGCTACACCTTC CASTPRGASSGYTF
TRBJ2-5 TRBV12-3/TRBV12-4 . TRBD2 TGTGCCAGCAGTTTAGGCGGGAGGGGAGGGGAGACCCAGTACTTC CASSLGGRGGETQYF
TRBJ2-7 TRBV15 . . TGTGCCACCAGCAGAGACCAAATTGGGGACACGTCCTACGAGCAGTACTTC CATSRDQIGDTSYEQYF
TRBJ1-5 TRBV20-1 few TRBD1 TGCAGTGCTAGAGATCTGAAGGGGGCGATTCATCAGCCCCAGCATTTT CSARDLKGAIHQPQHF
TRBJ2-1 TRBV20-1 few TRBD2 TGCAGTGCTAGTGTAGGCGGGGGGCCAGGAAATGAGCAGTTCTTC CSASVGGGPGNEQFF
TRBJ2-3 TRBV20-1 . . TGCAGTGCTACGCTTAGCACAGATACGCAGTATTTT CSATLSTDTQYF
TRBJ2-7 TRBV7-9 . TRBD2 TGTGCCAGCAGCTTAGGAGCGTCTAGCGGGAGCTACGAGCAGTACTTC CASSLGASSGSYEQYF
TRBJ2-7 TRBV29-1 few TRBD2 TGCAGCGTTGTAGCTCTAGCGGGGTACGAGCAGTACTTC CSVVALAGYEQYF
TRBJ2-3 TRBV20-1 . . TGCAGTGCTAGAGGGGGGACACTGACAGATACGCAGTATTTT CSARGGTLTDTQYF
TRBJ1-6 TRBV18 . TRBD1 TGTGCCAGCTCACCACAATGGGACAGGGAGAATTCACCCCTCCACTTT CASSPQWDRENSPLHF
TRBJ1-2 TRBV7-9 . . TGTGCCAGCAGCCCACTCCTCACTGATGGCTACACCTTC CASSPLLTDGYTF
TRBJ2-3 TRBV4-1 . . TGCGCCAGCAGCCAAGAACCGTGGGACACAGATACGCAGTATTTT CASSQEPWDTDTQYF
TRBJ2-3 TRBV12-3/TRBV12-4 . TRBD2 TGTGCCAGCAGAGGAACTAGCGGGGGCCGGGGAACAGATACGCAGTATTTT CASRGTSGGRGTDTQYF